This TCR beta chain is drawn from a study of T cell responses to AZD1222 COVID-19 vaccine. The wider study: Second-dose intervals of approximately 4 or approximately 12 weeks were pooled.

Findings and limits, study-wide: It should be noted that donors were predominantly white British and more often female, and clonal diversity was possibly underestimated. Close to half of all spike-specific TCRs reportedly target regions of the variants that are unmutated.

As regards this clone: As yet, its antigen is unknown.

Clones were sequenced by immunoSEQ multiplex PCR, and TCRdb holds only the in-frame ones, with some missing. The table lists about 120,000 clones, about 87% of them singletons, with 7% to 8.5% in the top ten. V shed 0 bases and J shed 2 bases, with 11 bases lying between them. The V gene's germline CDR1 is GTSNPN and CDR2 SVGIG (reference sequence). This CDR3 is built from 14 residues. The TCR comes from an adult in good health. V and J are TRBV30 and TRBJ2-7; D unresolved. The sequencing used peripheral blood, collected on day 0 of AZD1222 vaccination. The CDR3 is CAWSVGGGTYEQYF. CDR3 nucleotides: TGTGCCTGGAGTGTAGGTGGCGGAACCTACGAGCAGTACTTC.